This T cell receptor beta chain comes out of a study of tumor and adjacent non-tumor tissue in lung cancer. Study at large: The patients, roughly 10 men and several women, were roughly 30 to 80 with stage I to III disease. Whole-study results and caveats: Tumor TCR diversity, when higher, was linked to shorter survival.

Three rounds of nested PCR, following a modified ARM-PCR protocol, produced the TCRbeta library. One entry per CDR3 protein, called by TCRdb with MiXCR from the multiplex PCR reads. In the table there are roughly 120,000 distinct CDR3 sequences, roughly 75% of which are singletons. This clonotype was recorded a few times. What it recognizes is unknown. At one end the junction does not follow the germline gene, possibly because of a read error. Germline V CDR1 and CDR2: MNHEY, SVGEGT. This CDR3 region has 13 residues. This sample's RNA came from whole unsorted tissue. This chain uses TRBV6-2 or TRBV6-3 with TRBJ2-7, with 7 bases matching TRBD2. The clonotype was recovered from a woman in her sixties or seventies with non-small cell lung cancer. The source material was lung tumor tissue. CDR3 nucleotides: TGTGCCAGCGGGAGGGCCCCCTCCTACCAGCAGTACTTC. Amino acid sequence: CASGRAPSYQQYF.